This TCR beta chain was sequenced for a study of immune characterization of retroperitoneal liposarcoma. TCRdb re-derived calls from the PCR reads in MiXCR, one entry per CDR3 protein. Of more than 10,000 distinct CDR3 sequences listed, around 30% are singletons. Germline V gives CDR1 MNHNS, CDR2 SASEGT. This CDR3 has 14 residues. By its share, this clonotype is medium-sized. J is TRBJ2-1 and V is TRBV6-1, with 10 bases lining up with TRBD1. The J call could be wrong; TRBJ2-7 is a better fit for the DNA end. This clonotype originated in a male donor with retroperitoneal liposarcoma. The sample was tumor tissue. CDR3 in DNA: TGTGCCAGCAGTGAAGGACAGGGGGCATACGAGCAGTACTTC. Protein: CASSEGQGAYEQYF.